This TCR beta chain was observed in a study of T cells after yellow fever vaccination. Whole-study context: The fractions with low cell numbers were processed using SMART-Seq v4 Ultra Low Input. Study results and limitations: The presence of abundant clonotypes contaminating from the bulk population was possible in FACS-sorted repertoires. The booster response re-showed most primary clones: approximately 95% CD4, 88% CD8. Weaker in magnitude, the secondary response showed a faster peak on day 5 versus 15.

TCRdb recomputed calls from the 5' RACE reads with MiXCR, one row per CDR3 protein. The sample has a few hundred thousand distinct CDR3 sequences, roughly 3.3% seen once. A note on this clonotype: Its antigen is not known.

The ends lost 2 bases at V and 1 base at J; junction bases unmatched: 5. CDR3 length equals 16 residues. This receptor was obtained from a man younger than 30 who received the YFV17D yellow fever vaccine. This material consisted of CD4+ T cells sorted from PBMCs, taken 10 days after the yellow fever booster vaccination. V and J are TRBV12-3 or TRBV12-4 and TRBJ2-1; 7 bases agree with TRBD2. The CDR3 loop is CASSLTLRGSYNEQFF. DNA for the CDR3: TGTGCCAGCAGTTTAACTTTGCGGGGGTCCTACAATGAGCAGTTCTTC.